This T cell receptor beta chain stems from a study of CD8 T cells in Susac syndrome. There are 14 residues in the CDR3. CDR1 is LGHNA, CDR2 YNFKEQ, per germline. Trimming pared 0 bases from V and 6 bases from J, leaving 8 bases between. Reverse transcription of roughly 0.45 to 1 ug RNA used random hexamers. TCRdb passed the immunoSEQ multiplex PCR reads through MiXCR, listing each CDR3 protein once. There are around 160,000 distinct CDR3 sequences in the sample; roughly 95% occur only once, and about 0.089% lies in the top ten. The TCR originated in a human donor with multiple sclerosis. This sequence joins TRBV4-2 and TRBJ2-2; the D is unclear. The specimen sequenced was CD4+ T cells from PBMCs. For the CDR3, the DNA is TGTGCCAGCAGCCAAGACCTGCGACCCGGGGAGCTGTTTTTT. Protein product: CASSQDLRPGELFF.